This T cell receptor beta chain was profiled in a study of T cells expressing NK-cell markers. Regarding the study as a whole: Of the CD8+ T cells in about 6 donors, about 1.0-7.0% belonged to dominant NKG2C+ clonotypes. The CD3+CD56-NKG2C+ fraction was also led by these clonotypes in a few donors.

With the 5' RACE reads reprocessed, TCRdb shows one record per CDR3 protein and no DNA. The sample has 500,000 to 700,000 distinct CDR3 sequences. Concerning this clonotype: Its antigen is not identified.

In germline, CDR1 is MGHRA, CDR2 YSYEKL. The CDR3 covers 14 residues. Sequencing input: blood T cells: a sorted CD56 or NKG2C T cell subset, CD4+ or CD8+ T cells, or bulk PBMC T cells (not recorded which). The receptor's source is a man between 18 and 35 years old in good health. This chain links TRBV4-1 with TRBJ2-3. The CDR3 sequence: CASSPRTSADTQYF.